The clone carrying this T cell receptor beta chain was counted a few times. Other nucleotide sequences from this sample produce the same CDR3. This entry comes from a study of blood T cell repertoires in COVID-19. Study as a whole: Samples representing acute and convalescent COVID-19 were sourced from the United States, Italy and Spain. T cells, B-cell-depleted T cells, or PBMCs provided the cDNA or gDNA that served as material.

The CDR3 consists of 15 residues. V lost 0 bases, J lost 2 bases, and 3 bases stayed unmatched. Per germline, CDR1 SGHRS and CDR2 YFSETQ. In the source study's methods: Nucleated cell counts were estimated from reference gene primer amplification. The table came from immunoSEQ multiplex PCR; TCRdb's copy has only in-frame clones and leaves some out. The V and J calls and clone size were taken over from that table, and D and trimming were inferred from the DNA. Of about 200,000 clones listed, roughly 82% are singletons. Sequenced input: peripheral blood. The rearrangement uses TRBV5-1 and TRBJ2-7; 9 bases are shared with TRBD2. The clonotype was recovered from a human donor in a cohort sampled during active COVID-19. CDR3 sequence (DNA): TGCGCCAGCAGCTTGGGTAGCGGGGGAGCCTACGAGCAGTACTTC. Translated: CASSLGSGGAYEQYF.